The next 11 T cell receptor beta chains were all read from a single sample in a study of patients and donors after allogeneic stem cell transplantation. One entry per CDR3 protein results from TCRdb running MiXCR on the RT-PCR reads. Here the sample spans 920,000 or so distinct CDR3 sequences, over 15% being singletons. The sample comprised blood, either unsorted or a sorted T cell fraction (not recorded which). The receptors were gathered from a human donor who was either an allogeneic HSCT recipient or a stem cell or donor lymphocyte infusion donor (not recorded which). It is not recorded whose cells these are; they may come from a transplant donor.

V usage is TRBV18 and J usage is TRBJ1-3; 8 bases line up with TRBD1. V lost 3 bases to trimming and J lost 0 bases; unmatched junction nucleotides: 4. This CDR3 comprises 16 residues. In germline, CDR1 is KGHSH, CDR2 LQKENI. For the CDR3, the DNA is TGTGCCAGCTCACCGACAGGGGTCAACTCTGGAAACACCATATATTTT. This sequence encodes CASSPTGVNSGNTIYF.

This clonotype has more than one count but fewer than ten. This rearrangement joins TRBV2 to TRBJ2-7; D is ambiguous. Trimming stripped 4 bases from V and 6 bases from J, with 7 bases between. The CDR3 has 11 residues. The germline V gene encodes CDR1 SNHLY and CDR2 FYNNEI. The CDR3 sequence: CASSVSGEQYF. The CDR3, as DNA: TGTGCCAGCAGTGTATCCGGCGAGCAGTACTTC.

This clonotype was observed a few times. The CDR3 protein is CASRARRAGNTEAFF. The CDR3 region has the DNA TGTGCCAGCAGGGCTAGACGGGCGGGGAACACTGAAGCTTTCTTT. The chain couples TRBV12-3 or TRBV12-4 to TRBJ1-1; D call uncertain. The CDR3 contains 15 residues. V lost 6 bases to trimming and J lost 1 base, with 15 bases between them.

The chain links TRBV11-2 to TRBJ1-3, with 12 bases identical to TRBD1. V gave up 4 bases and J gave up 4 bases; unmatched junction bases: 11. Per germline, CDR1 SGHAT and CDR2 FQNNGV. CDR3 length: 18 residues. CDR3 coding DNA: TGTGCCAGCAGCTATCTTCCGGGACAGGGGGCGCGAGGAAACACCATATATTTT. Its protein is CASSYLPGQGARGNTIYF.

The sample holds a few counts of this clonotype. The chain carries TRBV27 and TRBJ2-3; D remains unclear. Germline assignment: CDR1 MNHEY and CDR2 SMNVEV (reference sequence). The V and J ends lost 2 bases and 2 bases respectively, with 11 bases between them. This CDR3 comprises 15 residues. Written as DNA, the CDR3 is TGTGCCAGCAGTTTAAGGCAGGTTGACACAGATACGCAGTATTTT. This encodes CASSLRQVDTDTQYF.

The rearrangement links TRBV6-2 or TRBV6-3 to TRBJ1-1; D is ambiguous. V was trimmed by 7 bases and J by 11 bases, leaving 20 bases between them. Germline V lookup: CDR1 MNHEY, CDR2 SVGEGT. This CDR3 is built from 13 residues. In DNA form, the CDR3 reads TGTGCCAGCATTGGCGAATTAAGGAATACGGCTTTCTTT. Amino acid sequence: CASIGELRNTAFF.

CDR3 amino acids: CSVKDRFGNYF. The CDR3, as DNA: TGCAGCGTGAAGGACAGGTTCGGGAATTATTTT. The genes are TRBV29-1 and TRBJ1-3; 7 bases are shared with TRBD1. Germline CDR1 reads SQVTM; CDR2 reads ANQGSEA. This CDR3 comprises 11 residues. V shed 6 bases, J shed 16 bases, and the junction held 12 bases outside the gene matches.

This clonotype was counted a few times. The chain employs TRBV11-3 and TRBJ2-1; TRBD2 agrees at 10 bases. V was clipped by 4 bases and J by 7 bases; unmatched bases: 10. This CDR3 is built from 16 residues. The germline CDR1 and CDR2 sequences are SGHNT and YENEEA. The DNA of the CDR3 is TGTGCCAGCAGCTATCAGCGGGAGGGCCGGGGGAATGAGCAGTTCTTC. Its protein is CASSYQREGRGNEQFF.

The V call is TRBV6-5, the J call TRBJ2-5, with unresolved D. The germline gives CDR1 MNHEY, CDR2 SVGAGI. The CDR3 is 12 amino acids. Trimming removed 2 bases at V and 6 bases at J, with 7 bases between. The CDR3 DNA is TGTGCCAGCAGTTACAACGAGCAGACCCAGTACTTC. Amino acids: CASSYNEQTQYF.

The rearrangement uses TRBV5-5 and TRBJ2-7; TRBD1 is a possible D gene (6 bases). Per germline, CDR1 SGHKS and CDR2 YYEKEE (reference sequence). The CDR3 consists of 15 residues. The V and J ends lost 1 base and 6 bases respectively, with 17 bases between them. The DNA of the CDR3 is TGTGCCAGCAGCTTGAACCAGGGGCCCTCTCGCGAGCAGTACTTC. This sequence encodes CASSLNQGPSREQYF.

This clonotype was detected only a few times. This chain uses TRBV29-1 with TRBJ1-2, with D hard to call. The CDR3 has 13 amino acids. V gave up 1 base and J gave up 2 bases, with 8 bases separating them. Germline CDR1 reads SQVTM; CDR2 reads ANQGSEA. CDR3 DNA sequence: TGCAGCGTTGAAGGGCGGCGGAACTATGGCTACACCTTC. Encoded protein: CSVEGRRNYGYTF.